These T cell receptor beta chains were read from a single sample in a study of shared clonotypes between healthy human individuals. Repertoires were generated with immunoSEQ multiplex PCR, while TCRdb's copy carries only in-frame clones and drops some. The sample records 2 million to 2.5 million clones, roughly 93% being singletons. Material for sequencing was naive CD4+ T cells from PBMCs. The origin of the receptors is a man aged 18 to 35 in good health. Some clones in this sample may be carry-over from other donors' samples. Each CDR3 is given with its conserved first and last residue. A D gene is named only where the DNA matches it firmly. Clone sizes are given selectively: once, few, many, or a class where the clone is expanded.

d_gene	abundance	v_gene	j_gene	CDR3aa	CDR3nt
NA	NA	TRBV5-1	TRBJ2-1	CASSFGPGSNYNEQFF	TGCGCCAGCAGCTTTGGCCCCGGGAGTAATTACAATGAGCAGTTCTTC
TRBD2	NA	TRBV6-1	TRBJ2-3	CASSVGTSGPDTQYF	TGTGCCAGCAGTGTCGGGACTAGCGGACCGGATACGCAGTATTTT
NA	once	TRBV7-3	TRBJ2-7	CASCEPVVVEQYF	TGTGCCAGCTGCGAGCCTGTGGTGGTCGAGCAGTACTTC
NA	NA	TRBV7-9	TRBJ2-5	CASSPAGRSQETQYF	TGTGCCAGCAGCCCCGCGGGACGTTCCCAAGAGACCCAGTACTTC
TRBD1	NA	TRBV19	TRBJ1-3	CASSTPRDRGPVGGNTIYF	TGTGCCAGTAGTACCCCCCGGGACAGGGGGCCCGTCGGAGGAAACACCATATATTTT
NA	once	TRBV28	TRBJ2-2	CASSVPNTGELFF	TGTGCCAGCTCGGTGCCGAACACCGGGGAGCTGTTTTTT
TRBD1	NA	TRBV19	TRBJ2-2	CASSLGQRTGELFF	TGTGCCAGTAGCCTGGGACAGAGGACCGGGGAGCTGTTTTTT
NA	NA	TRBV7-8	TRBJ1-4	CASSPLIRDKTTNEKLFF	TGTGCCAGCAGCCCTCTGATCCGGGATAAAACAACTAATGAAAAACTGTTTTTT
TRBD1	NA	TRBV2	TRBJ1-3	CASSGTGANSGNTIYF	TGTGCCAGCAGCGGGACAGGGGCCAACTCTGGAAACACCATATATTTT
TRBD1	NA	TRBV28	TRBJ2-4	CASNKMGIFRQGDIQYF	TGTGCCAGCAATAAAATGGGAATTTTTCGGCAGGGGGACATTCAGTACTTC
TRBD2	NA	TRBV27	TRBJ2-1	CASSWRGTSGLNEQFF	TGTGCCAGCAGTTGGCGGGGGACTAGCGGACTCAATGAGCAGTTCTTC
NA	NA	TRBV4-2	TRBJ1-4	CASSQDSFSGNEKLFF	TGTGCCAGCAGCCAAGATTCTTTTTCGGGGAATGAAAAACTGTTTTTT
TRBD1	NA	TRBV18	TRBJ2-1	CASSPRTGDLYNEQFF	TGTGCCAGCTCACCGCGGACAGGGGATTTATACAATGAGCAGTTCTTC
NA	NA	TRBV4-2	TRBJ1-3	CASSQVFSFGNTIYF	TGTGCCAGCAGCCAAGTGTTCAGTTTTGGAAACACCATATATTTT
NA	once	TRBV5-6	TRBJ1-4	CASSLVGGSNEKLFF	TGTGCCAGCAGCTTGGTCGGCGGGAGTAATGAAAAACTGTTTTTT
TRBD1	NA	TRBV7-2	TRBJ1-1	CASRRQGDHTEAFF	TGTGCCAGCAGAAGACAGGGGGACCACACTGAAGCTTTCTTT
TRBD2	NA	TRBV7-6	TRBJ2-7	CASSLPALAYSYEQYF	TGTGCCAGCAGCTTACCCGCACTAGCGTACTCCTACGAGCAGTACTTC
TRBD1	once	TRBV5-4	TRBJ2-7	CASSLAAGRQGDEQYF	TGTGCCAGCAGCTTGGCCGCTGGGAGACAGGGCGACGAGCAGTACTTC
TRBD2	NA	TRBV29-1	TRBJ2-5	CSVDGLAGETQYF	TGCAGCGTTGATGGACTAGCCGGTGAGACCCAGTACTTC
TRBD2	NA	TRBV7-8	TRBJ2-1	CASIHMEAGAANEQFF	TGTGCCAGCATCCATATGGAGGCGGGAGCGGCAAATGAGCAGTTCTTC
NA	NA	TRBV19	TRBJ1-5	CASGFYNQPQHF	TGTGCCAGCGGGTTCTATAATCAGCCCCAGCATTTT
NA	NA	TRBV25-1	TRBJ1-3	CASSEIGKGYGNTIYF	TGTGCCAGCAGTGAGATTGGAAAGGGATACGGAAACACCATATATTTT
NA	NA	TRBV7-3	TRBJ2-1	CASSSGTTYNEQFF	TGTGCCAGCAGCTCCGGGACAACCTACAATGAGCAGTTCTTC
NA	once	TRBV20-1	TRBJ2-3	CSAPSADTQYF	TGCAGTGCTCCTAGCGCAGATACGCAGTATTTT
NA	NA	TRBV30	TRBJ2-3	CAFLLRQSTDTQYF	TGTGCCTTCCTTCTACGACAGTCCACAGATACGCAGTATTTT
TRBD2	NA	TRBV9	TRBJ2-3	CASVASGKRDTQYF	TGTGCCAGCGTGGCTAGCGGGAAGAGAGATACGCAGTATTTT
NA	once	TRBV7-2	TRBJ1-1	CASSLGVAGRGPPAFF	TGTGCCAGCAGCTTAGGAGTCGCAGGCCGGGGCCCTCCGGCTTTCTTT
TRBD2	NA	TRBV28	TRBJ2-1	CASSKLGTSGYNEQFF	TGTGCCAGCAGTAAGCTCGGGACTAGCGGCTACAATGAGCAGTTCTTC
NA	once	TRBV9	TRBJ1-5	CASSSSGRSNQPQHF	TGTGCCAGCAGCTCTTCGGGACGGAGCAATCAGCCCCAGCATTTT
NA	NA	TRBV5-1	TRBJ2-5	CASSLATEETQYF	TGCGCCAGCAGCTTGGCGACAGAGGAGACCCAGTACTTC
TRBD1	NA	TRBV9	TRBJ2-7	CASSAGTGPYEQYF	TGTGCCAGCAGCGCCGGGACAGGACCCTACGAGCAGTACTTC
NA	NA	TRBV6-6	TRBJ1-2	CASSPPMDYGYTF	TGTGCCAGCAGCCCACCGATGGACTATGGCTACACCTTC
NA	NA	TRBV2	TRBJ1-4	CASTPGGSNEKLFF	TGTGCCAGCACCCCGGGGGGTTCTAATGAAAAACTGTTTTTT
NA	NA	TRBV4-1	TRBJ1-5	CASSQETAYQPQHF	TGCGCCAGCAGCCAAGAGACGGCATATCAGCCCCAGCATTTT
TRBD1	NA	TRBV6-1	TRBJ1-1	CASSLTGQGTEAFF	TGTGCCAGCAGTCTTACGGGACAGGGTACTGAAGCTTTCTTT
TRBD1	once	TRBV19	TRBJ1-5	CASAWRGQGISNQPQHF	TGTGCCAGCGCGTGGAGGGGACAGGGAATTAGCAATCAGCCCCAGCATTTT
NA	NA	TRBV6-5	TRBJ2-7	CASSGPKRGSYEQYF	TGTGCCAGCAGTGGGCCGAAAAGGGGCTCCTACGAGCAGTACTTC
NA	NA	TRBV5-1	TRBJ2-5	CASSSLLEETQYF	TGCGCCAGCAGCAGCCTACTAGAAGAGACCCAGTACTTC
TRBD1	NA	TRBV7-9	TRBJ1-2	CASSSRAGGGYGYTF	TGTGCCAGCAGCTCCAGAGCAGGGGGCGGCTATGGCTACACCTTC
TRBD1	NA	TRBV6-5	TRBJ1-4	CASRTGFNEKLFF	TGTGCCAGCAGGACAGGGTTCAATGAAAAACTGTTTTTT
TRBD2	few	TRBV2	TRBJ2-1	CASSPGLATTRNNEQFF	TGTGCCAGCAGCCCAGGACTAGCGACTACCCGAAACAATGAGCAGTTCTTC
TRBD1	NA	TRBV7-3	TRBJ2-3	CASSFGQGEDTQYF	TGTGCCAGCAGCTTTGGACAGGGTGAAGATACGCAGTATTTT
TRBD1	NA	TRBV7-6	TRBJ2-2	CASSLGGQGYTGELFF	TGTGCCAGCAGCTTAGGGGGACAGGGCTACACCGGGGAGCTGTTTTTT
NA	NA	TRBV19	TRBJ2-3	CASSPQRGTDTQYF	TGTGCCAGTAGTCCCCAGAGGGGAACAGATACGCAGTATTTT
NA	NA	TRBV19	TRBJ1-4	CASSGTGRATNEKLFF	TGTGCCAGTAGTGGTACCGGGAGAGCAACTAATGAAAAACTGTTTTTT
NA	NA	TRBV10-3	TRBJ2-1	CAIRRMGQRINNEQFF	TGTGCCATCAGGAGAATGGGACAAAGAATAAACAATGAGCAGTTCTTC
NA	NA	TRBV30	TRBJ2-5	CAWSRGTQETQYF	TGTGCCTGGAGTAGAGGGACCCAAGAGACCCAGTACTTC
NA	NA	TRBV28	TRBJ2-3	CASSFWREQQEDTQYF	TGTGCCAGCAGTTTCTGGCGGGAACAGCAAGAAGATACGCAGTATTTT
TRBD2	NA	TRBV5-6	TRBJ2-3	CASRPRGGYKDTQYF	TGTGCCAGCAGACCGCGGGGAGGGTACAAAGATACGCAGTATTTT
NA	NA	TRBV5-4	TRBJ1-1	CASSLRPLDPEAFF	TGTGCCAGCAGCTTGAGGCCTTTAGATCCTGAAGCTTTCTTT
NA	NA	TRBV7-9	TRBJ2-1	CASSLNSGSEQFF	TGTGCCAGCAGCCTCAACTCCGGGAGTGAGCAGTTCTTC
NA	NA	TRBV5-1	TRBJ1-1	CASSLILNTEAFF	TGCGCCAGCAGCTTGATTCTGAACACTGAAGCTTTCTTT
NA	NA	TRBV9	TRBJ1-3	CASSADSGNTIYF	TGTGCCAGCAGCGCGGACAGCGGAAACACCATATATTTT
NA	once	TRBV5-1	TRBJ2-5	CASSLRHSVETQYF	TGCGCCAGCAGCTTGCGTCATTCGGTCGAGACCCAGTACTTC
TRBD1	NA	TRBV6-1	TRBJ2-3	CASSRDRDDTQYF	TGTGCCAGCAGTCGAGACAGGGATGATACGCAGTATTTT